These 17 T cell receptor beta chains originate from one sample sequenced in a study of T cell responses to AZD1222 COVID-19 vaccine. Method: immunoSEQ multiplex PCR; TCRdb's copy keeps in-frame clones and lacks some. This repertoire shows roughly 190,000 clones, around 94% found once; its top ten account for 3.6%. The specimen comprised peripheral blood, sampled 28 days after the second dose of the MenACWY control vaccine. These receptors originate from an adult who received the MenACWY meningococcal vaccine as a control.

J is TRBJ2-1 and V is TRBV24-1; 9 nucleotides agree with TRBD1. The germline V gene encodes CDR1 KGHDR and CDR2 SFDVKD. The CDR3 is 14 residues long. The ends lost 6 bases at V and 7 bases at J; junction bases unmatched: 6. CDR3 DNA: TGTGCCACCAGTTGGGGACAGGGTAGTAATGAGCAGTTCTTC. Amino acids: CATSWGQGSNEQFF.

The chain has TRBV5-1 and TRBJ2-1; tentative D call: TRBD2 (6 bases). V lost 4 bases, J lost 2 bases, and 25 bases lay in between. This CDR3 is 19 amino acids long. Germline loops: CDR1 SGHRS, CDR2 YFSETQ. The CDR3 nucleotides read TGCGCCAGCAGCCGAAATCCAGCCCGGAGCGGGCTAGCCTACAATGAGCAGTTCTTC. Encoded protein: CASSRNPARSGLAYNEQFF.

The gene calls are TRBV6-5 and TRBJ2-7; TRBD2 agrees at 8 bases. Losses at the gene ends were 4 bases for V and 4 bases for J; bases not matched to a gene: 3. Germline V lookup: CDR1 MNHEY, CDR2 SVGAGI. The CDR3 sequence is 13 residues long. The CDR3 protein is CASSLAGIYEQYF. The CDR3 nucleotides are TGTGCCAGCAGTTTAGCGGGAATATACGAGCAGTACTTC.

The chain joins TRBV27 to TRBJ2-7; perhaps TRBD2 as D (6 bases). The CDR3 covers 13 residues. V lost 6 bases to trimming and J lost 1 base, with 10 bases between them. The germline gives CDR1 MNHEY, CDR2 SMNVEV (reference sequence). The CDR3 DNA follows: TGTGCCAGCAGGGACGGGGGATCCTACGAGCAGTACTTC. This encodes CASRDGGSYEQYF.

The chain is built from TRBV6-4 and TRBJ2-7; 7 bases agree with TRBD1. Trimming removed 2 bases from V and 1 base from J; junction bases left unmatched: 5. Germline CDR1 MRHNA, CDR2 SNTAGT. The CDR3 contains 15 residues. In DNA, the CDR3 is TGTGCCAGCAGTGACCCGGACAGGTTTTCCTACGAGCAGTACTTC. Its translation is CASSDPDRFSYEQYF.

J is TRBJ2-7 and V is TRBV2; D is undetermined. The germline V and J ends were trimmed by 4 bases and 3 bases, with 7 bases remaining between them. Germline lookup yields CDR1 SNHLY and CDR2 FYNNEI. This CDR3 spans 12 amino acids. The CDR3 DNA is TGTGCCAGCAGTGCGGACGGCTACGAGCAGTACTTC. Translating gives CASSADGYEQYF.

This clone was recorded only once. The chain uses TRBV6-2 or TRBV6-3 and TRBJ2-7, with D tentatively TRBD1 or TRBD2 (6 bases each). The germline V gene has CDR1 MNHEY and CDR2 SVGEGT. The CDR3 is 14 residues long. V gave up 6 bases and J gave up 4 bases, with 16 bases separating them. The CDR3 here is CASSTRGGSYEQYF. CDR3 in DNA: TGTGCCAGCAGCACACGAGGGGGGTCGTACGAGCAGTACTTC.

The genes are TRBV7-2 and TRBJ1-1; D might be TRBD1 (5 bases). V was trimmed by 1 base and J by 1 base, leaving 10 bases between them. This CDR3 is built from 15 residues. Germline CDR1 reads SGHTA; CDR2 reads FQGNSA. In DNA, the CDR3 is TGTGCCAGCAGCTTAGTTGGGGGGTCGAACACTGAAGCTTTCTTT. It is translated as CASSLVGGSNTEAFF.

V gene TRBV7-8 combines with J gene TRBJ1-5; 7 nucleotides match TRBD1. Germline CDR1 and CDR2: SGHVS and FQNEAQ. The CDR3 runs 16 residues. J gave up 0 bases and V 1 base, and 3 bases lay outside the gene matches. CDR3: CASSLGGTASNQPQHF. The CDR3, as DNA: TGTGCCAGCAGCTTAGGAGGGACAGCTAGCAATCAGCCCCAGCATTTT.

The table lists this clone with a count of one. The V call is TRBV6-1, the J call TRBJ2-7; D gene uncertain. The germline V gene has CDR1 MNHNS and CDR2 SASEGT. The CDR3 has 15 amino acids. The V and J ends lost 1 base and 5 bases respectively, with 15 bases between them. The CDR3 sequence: CASSEEGLAYNEQYF. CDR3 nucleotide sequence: TGTGCCAGCAGTGAAGAGGGTCTTGCCTACAACGAGCAGTACTTC.

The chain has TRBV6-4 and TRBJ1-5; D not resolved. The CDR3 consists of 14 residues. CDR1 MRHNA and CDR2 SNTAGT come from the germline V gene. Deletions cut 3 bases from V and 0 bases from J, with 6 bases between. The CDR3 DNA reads TGTGCCAGCAGTGAAATGGGTAGCAATCAGCCCCAGCATTTT. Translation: CASSEMGSNQPQHF.

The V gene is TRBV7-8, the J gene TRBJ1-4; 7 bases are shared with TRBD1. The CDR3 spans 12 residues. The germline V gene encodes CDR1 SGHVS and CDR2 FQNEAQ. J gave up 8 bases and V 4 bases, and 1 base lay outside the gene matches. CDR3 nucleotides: TGTGCCAGCAGCTCACAGGGGGAAAAACTGTTTTTT. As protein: CASSSQGEKLFF.

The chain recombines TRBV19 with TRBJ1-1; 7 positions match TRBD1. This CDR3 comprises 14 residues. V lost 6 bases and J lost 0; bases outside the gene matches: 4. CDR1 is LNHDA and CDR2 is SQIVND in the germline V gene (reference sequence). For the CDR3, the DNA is TGTGCCAGTAGCTTCACAGGGGTGAACACTGAAGCTTTCTTT. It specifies CASSFTGVNTEAFF.

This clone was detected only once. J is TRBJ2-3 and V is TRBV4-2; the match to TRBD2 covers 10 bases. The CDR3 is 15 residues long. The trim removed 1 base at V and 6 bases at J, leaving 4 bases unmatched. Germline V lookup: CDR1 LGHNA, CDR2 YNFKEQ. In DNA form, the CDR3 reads TGTGCCAGCAGCCAAGCCCAGCGGGAGGGGGATACGCAGTATTTT. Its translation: CASSQAQREGDTQYF.

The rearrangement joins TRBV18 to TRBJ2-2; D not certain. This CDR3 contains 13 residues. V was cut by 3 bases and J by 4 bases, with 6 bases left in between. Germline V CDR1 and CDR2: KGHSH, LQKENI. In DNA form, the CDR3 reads TGTGCCAGCTCACCCCAGCCCACCGGGGAGCTGTTTTTT. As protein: CASSPQPTGELFF.

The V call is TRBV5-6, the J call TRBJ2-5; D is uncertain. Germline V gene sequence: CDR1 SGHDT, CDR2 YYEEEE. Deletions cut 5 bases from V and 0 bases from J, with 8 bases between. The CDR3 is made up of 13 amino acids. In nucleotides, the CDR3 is TGTGCCAGCAGTCCCCGGTACCAAGAGACCCAGTACTTC. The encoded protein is CASSPRYQETQYF.

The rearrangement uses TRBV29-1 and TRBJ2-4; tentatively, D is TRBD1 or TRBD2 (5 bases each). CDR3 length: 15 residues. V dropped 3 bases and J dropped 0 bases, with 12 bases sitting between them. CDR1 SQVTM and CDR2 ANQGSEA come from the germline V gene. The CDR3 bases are TGCAGCGTTGACCGAGCGGACATAGCCAAAAACATTCAGTACTTC. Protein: CSVDRADIAKNIQYF.